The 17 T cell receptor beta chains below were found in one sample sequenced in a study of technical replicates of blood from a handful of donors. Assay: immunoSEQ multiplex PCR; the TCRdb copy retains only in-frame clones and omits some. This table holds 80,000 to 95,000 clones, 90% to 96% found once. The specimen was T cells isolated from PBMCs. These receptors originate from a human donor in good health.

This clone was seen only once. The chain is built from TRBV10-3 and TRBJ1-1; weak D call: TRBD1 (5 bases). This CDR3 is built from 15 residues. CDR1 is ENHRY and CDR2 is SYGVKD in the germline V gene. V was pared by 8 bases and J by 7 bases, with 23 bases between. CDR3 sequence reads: CAIGPMDTTTSEAFF. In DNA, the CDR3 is TGTGCCATCGGACCCATGGACACCACTACCAGTGAAGCTTTCTTT.

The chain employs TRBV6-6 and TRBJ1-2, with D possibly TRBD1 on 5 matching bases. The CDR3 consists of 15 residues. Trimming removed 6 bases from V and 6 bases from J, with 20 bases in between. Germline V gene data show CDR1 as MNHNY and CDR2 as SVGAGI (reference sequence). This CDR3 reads CASSPNRKLENGYTF. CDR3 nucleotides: TGTGCCAGCAGCCCGAACAGGAAATTGGAAAATGGCTACACCTTC.

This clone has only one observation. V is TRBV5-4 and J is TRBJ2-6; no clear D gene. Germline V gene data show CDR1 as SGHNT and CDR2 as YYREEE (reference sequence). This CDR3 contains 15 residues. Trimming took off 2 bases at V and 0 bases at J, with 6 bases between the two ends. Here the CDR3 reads CASSFPDSGANVLTF. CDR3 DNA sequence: TGTGCCAGCAGCTTTCCAGACTCTGGGGCCAACGTCCTGACTTTC.

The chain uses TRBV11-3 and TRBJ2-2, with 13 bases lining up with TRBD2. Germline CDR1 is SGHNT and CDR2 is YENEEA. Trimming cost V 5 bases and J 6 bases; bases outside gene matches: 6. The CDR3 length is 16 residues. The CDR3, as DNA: TGTGCCAGCAGCCCCCGACTAGCGGGAGGACCCGGGGAGCTGTTTTTT. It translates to CASSPRLAGGPGELFF. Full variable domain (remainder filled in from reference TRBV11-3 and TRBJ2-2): EAGVVQSPRYKIIEKKQPVAFWCNPISGHNTLYWYLQNLGQGPELLIRYENEEAVDDSQLPKDRFSAERLKGVDSTLKIQPAELGDSAVYLCASSPRLAGGPGELFFGEGSRLTVL.

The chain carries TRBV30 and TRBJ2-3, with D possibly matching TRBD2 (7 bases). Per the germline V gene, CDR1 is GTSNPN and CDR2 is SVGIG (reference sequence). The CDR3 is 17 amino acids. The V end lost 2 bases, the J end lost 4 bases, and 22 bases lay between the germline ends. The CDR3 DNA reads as TGTGCCTGGAGTTACATGGGGGGGGGCATATTTTCAGATACGCAGTATTTT. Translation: CAWSYMGGGIFSDTQYF.

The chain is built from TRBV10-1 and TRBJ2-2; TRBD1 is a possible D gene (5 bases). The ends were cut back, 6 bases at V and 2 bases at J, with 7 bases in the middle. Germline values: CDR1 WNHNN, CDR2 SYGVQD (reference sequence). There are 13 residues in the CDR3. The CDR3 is CASRDSNTGELFF. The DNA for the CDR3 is TGCGCCAGCAGAGACAGTAACACCGGGGAGCTGTTTTTT.

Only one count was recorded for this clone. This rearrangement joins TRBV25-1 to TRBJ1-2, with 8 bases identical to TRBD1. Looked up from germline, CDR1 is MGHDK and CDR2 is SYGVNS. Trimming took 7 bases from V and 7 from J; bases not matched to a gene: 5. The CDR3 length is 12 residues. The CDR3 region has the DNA TGTGCCAGCACCCAGGGGGCTGGTGGCTACACCTTC. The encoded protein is CASTQGAGGYTF.

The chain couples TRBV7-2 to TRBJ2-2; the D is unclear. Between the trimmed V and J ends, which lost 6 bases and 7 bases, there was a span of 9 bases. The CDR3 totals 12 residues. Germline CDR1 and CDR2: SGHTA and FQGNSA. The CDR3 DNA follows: TGTGCCAGCAGGATATCGGGCGGGGAGCTGTTTTTT. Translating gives CASRISGGELFF.

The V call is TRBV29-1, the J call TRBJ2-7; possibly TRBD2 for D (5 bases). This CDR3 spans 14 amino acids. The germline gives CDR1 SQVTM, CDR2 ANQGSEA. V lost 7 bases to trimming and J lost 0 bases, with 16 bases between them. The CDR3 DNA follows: TGCAGCGCCGTTTTCGGGGTTAGCTCCTACGAGCAGTACTTC. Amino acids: CSAVFGVSSYEQYF.

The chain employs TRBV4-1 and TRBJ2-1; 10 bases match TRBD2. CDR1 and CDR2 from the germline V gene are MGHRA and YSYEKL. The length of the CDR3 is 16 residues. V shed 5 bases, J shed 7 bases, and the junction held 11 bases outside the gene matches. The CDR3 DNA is TGCGCCAGCAGCTACCGCTTAGCGGGAGGTAGAAATGAGCAGTTCTTC. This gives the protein CASSYRLAGGRNEQFF.

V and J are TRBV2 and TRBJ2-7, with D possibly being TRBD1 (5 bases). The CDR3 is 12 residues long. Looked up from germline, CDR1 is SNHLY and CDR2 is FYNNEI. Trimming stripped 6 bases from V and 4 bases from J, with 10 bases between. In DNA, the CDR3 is TGTGCCAGCAGAACGACAGAGTACGAGCAGTACTTC. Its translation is CASRTTEYEQYF.

CDR3 coding DNA: TGCAGCGTCGTAGCCTACGAGCAGTACTTC. Translation gives CSVVAYEQYF. The chain has TRBV29-1 and TRBJ2-7; no clear D gene. Looked up from germline, CDR1 is SQVTM and CDR2 is ANQGSEA. The CDR3 has 10 residues. Trimming left V 6 bases short and J 2 bases short, with 5 bases between.

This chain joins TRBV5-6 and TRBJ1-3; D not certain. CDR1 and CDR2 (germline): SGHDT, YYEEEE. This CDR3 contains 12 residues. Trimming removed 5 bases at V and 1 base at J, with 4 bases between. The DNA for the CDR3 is TGTGCCAGCAGGGCTTCTGGAAACACCATATATTTT. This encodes CASRASGNTIYF.

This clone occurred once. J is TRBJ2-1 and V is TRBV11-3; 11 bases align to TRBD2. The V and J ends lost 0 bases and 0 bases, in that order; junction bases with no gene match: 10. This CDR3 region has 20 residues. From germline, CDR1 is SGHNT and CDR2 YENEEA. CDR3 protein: CASSLEASGRTKYSYNEQFF. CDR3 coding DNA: TGTGCCAGCAGCTTAGAGGCTAGCGGGAGGACGAAATACTCCTACAATGAGCAGTTCTTC.

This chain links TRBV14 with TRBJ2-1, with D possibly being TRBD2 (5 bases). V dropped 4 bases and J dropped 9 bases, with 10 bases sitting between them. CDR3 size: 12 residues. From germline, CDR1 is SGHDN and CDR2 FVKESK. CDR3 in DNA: TGTGCCAGCAGCCGATCTAGCATTGAGCAGTTCTTC. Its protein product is CASSRSSIEQFF.

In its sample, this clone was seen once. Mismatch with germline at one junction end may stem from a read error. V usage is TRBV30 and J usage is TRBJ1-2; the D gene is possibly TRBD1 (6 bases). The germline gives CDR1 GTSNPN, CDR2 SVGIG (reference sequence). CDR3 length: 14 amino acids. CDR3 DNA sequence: TGTGCCTGGAGTGATACAGGGACTAAATATGGCTACACCTTC. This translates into CAWSDTGTKYGYTF. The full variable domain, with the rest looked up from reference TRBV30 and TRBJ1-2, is SQTIHQWPATLVQPVGSPLSLECTVEGTSNPNLYWYRQAAGRGLQLLFYSVGIGQISSEVPQNLSASRPQDRQFILSSKKLLLSDSGFYLCAWSDTGTKYGYTFGSGTRLTVV.

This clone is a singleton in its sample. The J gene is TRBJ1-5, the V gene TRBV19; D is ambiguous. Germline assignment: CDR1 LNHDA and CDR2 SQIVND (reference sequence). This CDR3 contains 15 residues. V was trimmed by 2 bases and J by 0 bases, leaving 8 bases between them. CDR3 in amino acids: CASSIRVNSNQPQHF. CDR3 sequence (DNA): TGTGCCAGTAGTATACGAGTAAATAGCAATCAGCCCCAGCATTTT.